The 7 T cell receptor beta chains listed next were all sequenced from one sample in a study of blood T cell repertoires in COVID-19. Data came from immunoSEQ multiplex PCR; TCRdb stores just in-frame clones and leaves some out. Of about 160,000 clones listed, about four fifths are singletons. The specimen was PBMCs or T cells enriched from blood (not recorded which). Receptors were obtained from a woman in her sixties who had recovered from COVID-19.

This clone was counted ten times or more. J is TRBJ2-3 and V is TRBV6-4; D may be TRBD1 (5 bases). In germline, CDR1 is MRHNA, CDR2 SNTAGT. This CDR3 is built from 17 residues. V lost 6 bases and J 7 bases, leaving 26 bases between the germline ends. CDR3 DNA: TGTGCCAGCAGCCTCTGGGGCAGGGTTACCATGATTTATACGCAGTATTTT. Translated: CASSLWGRVTMIYTQYF.

The chain joins TRBV5-4 to TRBJ2-5; 7 bases line up with TRBD1. Germline-derived CDR1 and CDR2 are SGHNT and YYREEE (reference sequence). The CDR3 is made up of 15 amino acids. J was trimmed by 6 bases and V by 2 bases; bases with no gene match: 10. CDR3 in DNA: TGTGCCAGCAGCTTCACAGGGGCTACATTGAAGACCCAGTACTTC. As protein: CASSFTGATLKTQYF.

This clone was found a few times. The chain couples TRBV5-1 to TRBJ1-2, with D possibly matching TRBD1 (5 bases). Germline V lookup: CDR1 SGHRS, CDR2 YFSETQ. CDR3 size: 13 residues. Trimming removed 1 base from V and 8 bases from J, with 12 bases in between. The CDR3 sequence: CASSLRGWEGYTF. CDR3 sequence (DNA): TGCGCCAGCAGCTTGAGGGGTTGGGAAGGCTACACCTTC.

This chain links TRBV4-1 with TRBJ1-5, with D perhaps TRBD1 (5 bases). Trimming removed 0 bases at V and 7 bases at J, with 13 bases between. Germline V lookup: CDR1 MGHRA, CDR2 YSYEKL. The CDR3 is made up of 15 amino acids. The CDR3 sequence: CASSQESRAHQPQHF. The CDR3 DNA is TGCGCCAGCAGCCAAGAGTCCAGGGCACACCAGCCCCAGCATTTT.

A single count supports this clone. This chain connects TRBV4-1 to TRBJ2-1; 8 nucleotides match TRBD2. The germline V gene has CDR1 MGHRA and CDR2 YSYEKL. The CDR3 is 15 residues long. V lost 4 bases, J lost 5 bases, and 7 bases stayed unmatched. CDR3 region: CASSLGSGGDNEQFF. CDR3 sequence (DNA): TGCGCCAGCAGCCTCGGCAGCGGGGGAGACAATGAGCAGTTCTTC.

This rearrangement joins TRBV6-5 to TRBJ2-1; TRBD2 matches 10 bases. Germline CDR1 and CDR2: MNHEY and SVGAGI. J gave up 14 bases and V 6 bases, and 10 bases lay outside the gene matches. The CDR3 has 13 amino acids. The CDR3, as DNA: TGTGCCAGCAGCCTTAGCGGGGGGTTTCCAGAGTTCTTC. Amino acid sequence: CASSLSGGFPEFF.

The chain has TRBV25-1 and TRBJ2-6; D perhaps matches TRBD1 (6 bases). V was shortened by 5 bases and J by 0 bases, with 14 bases between the two germline ends. In germline, CDR1 is MGHDK, CDR2 SYGVNS. This CDR3 has 17 residues. DNA for the CDR3: TGTGCCAGCAGTCCCGAGGGGGTCGTCTCTGGGGCCAACGTCCTGACTTTC. Its translation: CASSPEGVVSGANVLTF.